These T cell receptor beta chains were read from a single sample in a study of OX40 agonist ivuxolimab in advanced cancers. TCRdb's table, derived via immunoSEQ multiplex PCR, lists solely in-frame clones and lacks some. Of tens of thousands of clones in the sample, 91% were seen once. The sequences come from CD4+ or CD8+ T cells sorted from blood, collected in a trial of the OX40 agonist ivuxolimab. These TCRs come from an adult with an advanced solid tumor such as melanoma, head and neck, liver or kidney cancer. The CDR3 runs from the conserved cysteine through the conserved F or W. Each record gives: J gene, CDR3 length, V gene, clone size, D gene, CDR3 DNA, CDR3 protein. A D gene is named only where the DNA matches it firmly. Size is omitted from some rows. Given values are once, few, many or a class for expanded clones.

j_gene: TRBJ2-5
len: 14
v_gene: TRBV6-5
abundance: NA
d_gene: NA
CDR3nt: TGTGCCAGCAGTTACGGGGTTGCGCGAGAGACCCAGTACTTC
CDR3aa: CASSYGVARETQYF

j_gene: TRBJ2-7
len: 14
v_gene: TRBV19
abundance: NA
d_gene: NA
CDR3nt: TGTGCCAGTAGTAGAGGTGGCACTTCCTACGAGCAGTACTTC
CDR3aa: CASSRGGTSYEQYF

j_gene: TRBJ2-7
len: 13
v_gene: TRBV30
abundance: once
d_gene: NA
CDR3nt: TGTGCCTGGAAGCGGGACACGACCTACGAGCAGTACTTC
CDR3aa: CAWKRDTTYEQYF

j_gene: TRBJ2-1
len: 14
v_gene: TRBV11-3
abundance: NA
d_gene: NA
CDR3nt: TGTGCCAGCAGCTTGACAGGTCCTTACAATGAGCAGTTCTTC
CDR3aa: CASSLTGPYNEQFF

j_gene: TRBJ1-1
len: 11
v_gene: TRBV30
abundance: NA
d_gene: TRBD1
CDR3nt: TGTGCCTGGATACAAACAGGGGTAGCTTTCTTT
CDR3aa: CAWIQTGVAFF

j_gene: TRBJ1-5
len: 16
v_gene: TRBV10-2
abundance: NA
d_gene: NA
CDR3nt: TGCGCCAGCAGGGAACGCTTTGGGGGTCACCGTCAGCCCCAGCATTTT
CDR3aa: CASRERFGGHRQPQHF

j_gene: TRBJ2-4
len: 17
v_gene: TRBV18
abundance: NA
d_gene: NA
CDR3nt: TGTGCCAGCTCACCAGGAGAGGAGGGACTAGCCAAAAACATTCAGTACTTC
CDR3aa: CASSPGEEGLAKNIQYF

j_gene: TRBJ2-5
len: 14
v_gene: TRBV6-1
abundance: NA
d_gene: NA
CDR3nt: TGTGCCAGCAGCCATTACTCAGGGAGAGAGACCCAGTACTTC
CDR3aa: CASSHYSGRETQYF

j_gene: TRBJ1-5
len: 14
v_gene: TRBV7-2
abundance: NA
d_gene: NA
CDR3nt: TGTGCCAGCAGCTCGCAGGGGTTGAGCCAGCCCCAGCATTTT
CDR3aa: CASSSQGLSQPQHF

j_gene: TRBJ1-2
len: 15
v_gene: TRBV27
abundance: once
d_gene: NA
CDR3nt: TGTGCCAGCAGCCTATCGGGAACAGGAAACTATGGCTACACCTTC
CDR3aa: CASSLSGTGNYGYTF

j_gene: TRBJ2-3
len: 14
v_gene: TRBV7-9
abundance: once
d_gene: NA
CDR3nt: TGTGCCAGCAGCTTAGCGATCAGGTCAGATACGCAGTATTTT
CDR3aa: CASSLAIRSDTQYF

j_gene: TRBJ1-4
len: 15
v_gene: TRBV6-1
abundance: NA
d_gene: TRBD1
CDR3nt: TGTGCCAGCTCACGACAGGGGGCAACTAATGAAAAACTGTTTTTT
CDR3aa: CASSRQGATNEKLFF

j_gene: TRBJ1-4
len: 16
v_gene: TRBV7-6
abundance: NA
d_gene: NA
CDR3nt: TGTGCCAGCAGCTCAATGGGGGACGCTGCGGGTGAAAAACTGTTTTTT
CDR3aa: CASSSMGDAAGEKLFF

j_gene: TRBJ2-7
len: 13
v_gene: TRBV11-2
abundance: NA
d_gene: NA
CDR3nt: TGTGCCAGCAGCTTTGGAGAGAGGATCGAGCAGTACTTC
CDR3aa: CASSFGERIEQYF

j_gene: TRBJ2-7
len: 14
v_gene: TRBV7-9
abundance: NA
d_gene: NA
CDR3nt: TGTGCCAGCAGCTTAGTCCCTTACCAGTACGAGCAGTACTTC
CDR3aa: CASSLVPYQYEQYF

j_gene: TRBJ2-3
len: 16
v_gene: TRBV11-2
abundance: NA
d_gene: TRBD2
CDR3nt: TGTGCCAGCAGATTTAGTGGGCTAGCGGGATCAGATACGCAGTATTTT
CDR3aa: CASRFSGLAGSDTQYF

j_gene: TRBJ2-7
len: 16
v_gene: TRBV11-3
abundance: NA
d_gene: NA
CDR3nt: TGTGCCAGCAGCCATGCAATATGGGGCGGTACCTACGAGCAGTACTTC
CDR3aa: CASSHAIWGGTYEQYF

j_gene: TRBJ2-2
len: 14
v_gene: TRBV19
abundance: NA
d_gene: NA
CDR3nt: TGTGCCAGTAGTATAGGGACGGTCACCGGGGAGCTGTTTTTT
CDR3aa: CASSIGTVTGELFF

j_gene: TRBJ2-1
len: 11
v_gene: TRBV20-1
abundance: NA
d_gene: NA
CDR3nt: TGCAGTGCTAGAGGCTCCAACCAGCAGTTCTTC
CDR3aa: CSARGSNQQFF

j_gene: TRBJ2-3
len: 15
v_gene: TRBV5-1
abundance: NA
d_gene: NA
CDR3nt: TGCGCCAGCAGCTCCCTCCCTAGCGGCACAGATACGCAGTATTTT
CDR3aa: CASSSLPSGTDTQYF